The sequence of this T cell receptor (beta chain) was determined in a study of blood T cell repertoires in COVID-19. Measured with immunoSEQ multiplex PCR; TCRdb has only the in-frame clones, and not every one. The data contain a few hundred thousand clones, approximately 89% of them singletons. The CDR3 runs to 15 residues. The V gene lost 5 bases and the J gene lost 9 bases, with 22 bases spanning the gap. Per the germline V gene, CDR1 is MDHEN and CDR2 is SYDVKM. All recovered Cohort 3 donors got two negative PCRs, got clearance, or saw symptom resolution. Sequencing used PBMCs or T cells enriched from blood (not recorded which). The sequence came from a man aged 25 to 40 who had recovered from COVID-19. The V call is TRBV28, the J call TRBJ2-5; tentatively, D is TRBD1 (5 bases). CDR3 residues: CASSPTGSSKWAQYF. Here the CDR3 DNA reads TGTGCCAGCAGTCCTACAGGATCAAGTAAATGGGCCCAGTACTTC.